This T cell receptor beta chain was sequenced in a study of Ad26.COV2.S vaccination and SARS-CoV-2 variants. Study-level information: In the study, Ad26.COV2.S was injected intramuscularly once, or twice 56 days apart.

Notes on the study in general: The TCR breadth and depth analyses may have produced an underestimate of total T cell responses. The study found higher spike-specific TCR breadth in vaccine than placebo recipients.

Germline V gene lookup returns CDR1 SGHRS and CDR2 YFSETQ. The CDR3 is made up of 14 amino acids. A remark on this clone: Its antigen is unknown. The junction departs from germline at one end; a sequencing error may be responsible.

Treatment denoted: roughly 20 received Ad26.COV2.S at low or high dose, single or two shots; several received placebo; per-sample allocation not given. At day 63 after the first vaccine or placebo injection, samples were drawn. Profiling relied on immunoSEQ multiplex PCR, and the TCRdb table lists in-frame clones only, not all of them. The data contain 300,000 to 350,000 clones, around 83% of them seen just once; the ten biggest clones take up 1.5% to 2%. This sequence originates from a person between 18 and 65 years old who received the Ad26.COV2.S COVID-19 vaccine or a placebo. V usage is TRBV5-1 and J usage is TRBJ2-5, with D possibly being TRBD1 (6 bases). Source: peripheral blood, taken in a trial of Ad26.COV2.S vaccine versus placebo. The CDR3 bases are TGCGCCAGCAGCTTGGACAGGGACCAGGAGACCCAGTACTTC. Amino acids: CASSLDRDQETQYF.